This T cell receptor beta chain is from a study of cytomegalovirus exposure and HLA in healthy donors. The CDR3 sequence is 13 residues long. Germline-derived CDR1 and CDR2 are PRHDT and FYEKMQ (reference sequence). Trimming cost V 8 bases and J 4 bases, with 12 bases left between them. Both 60 Vbeta primers and 13 Jbeta primers went into the PCR. The protocol was immunoSEQ multiplex PCR, while the TCRdb copy is restricted to in-frame clones and leaves out a portion. Of some 140,000 clones detected, 65% to 80% appear once; the ten largest clones hold 5% to 8.5%. The J gene is TRBJ2-1, the V gene TRBV13; D ambiguous. The TCR sequence derives from a man between 35 and 55 years old in good health and CMV-seropositive. Input material: PBMCs. In nucleotides, the CDR3 is TGTGCCAGCCTACGCCCCGGTTACAATGAGCAGTTCTTC. The encoded protein is CASLRPGYNEQFF.